This T cell receptor (beta chain) was identified during a study of cytomegalovirus exposure and HLA in healthy donors. Study-wide points: Most observed TCR sequences were rare, whereas some public TCRs were detected in many donors. The study labeled 170 or so TCR beta chains cytomegalovirus-associated. In vitro confirmation showed three CMV-associated chains to be CMV antigen specific.

The donors were part of the validation cohort of roughly 110 subjects. That cohort was separate from the first cohort, which comprised under 750 subjects. Regarding this clone: As yet, its antigen is unknown.

This CDR3 is built from 14 residues. The germline V gene has CDR1 SGHRS and CDR2 YFSETQ. V was pared by 4 bases and J by 0 bases, with 11 bases between. Only in-frame clones appear in the TCRdb table, and some are missing; sequencing was by immunoSEQ multiplex PCR. The repertoire holds about 140,000 clones, around 88% seen once, with just under 8% in the top ten. This receptor was identified in a woman younger than 30 in good health and CMV-seropositive. J is TRBJ2-7 and V is TRBV5-1; D unresolved. The sample comprised PBMCs. Written as DNA, the CDR3 is TGCGCCAGCAGCCGTGACTCGAGCTCCTACGAGCAGTACTTC. Protein: CASSRDSSSYEQYF.